This TCR beta chain was retrieved from a study of response to subunit inactivated influenza vaccine. Overall study results and limits: Authors suggested seasonal influenza vaccinations each recruit few new T cells.

TCRdb re-analysed the RT-PCR reads in MiXCR, keeping a single row per CDR3 protein. This table has hundreds of thousands of distinct CDR3 sequences, 12% appearing once. This CDR3 is built from 17 residues. The germline V gene has CDR1 MNHEY and CDR2 SVGEGT. The V segment lost 0 bases and the J segment 5 bases; nucleotides outside the gene matches: 9. This clonotype was counted only a few times. Its matching antigen is unknown. V usage is TRBV6-2 or TRBV6-3 and J usage is TRBJ2-1, with 8 bases fitting TRBD2. This TCR was sampled from a man aged 45 to 65 who received an inactivated influenza vaccine. Sequences were derived from PBMCs from blood, sampled on the day of vaccination. The CDR3 reads CASSYSKLVAGHNEQFF. The CDR3 DNA follows: TGTGCCAGCAGTTACTCGAAGTTGGTAGCGGGGCACAATGAGCAGTTCTTC.